A single sample gave rise to the 19 T cell receptor beta chains below, sequenced in a study of CD8+ T cells in alopecia areata. The sorting of pooled cutaneous lymph node cells relied on CD4, CD8alpha, NKG2D, NKG2ACE and other markers. Following RNA extraction, reverse transcription yielded cDNA that acted as the sequencing template. Clones were sequenced by immunoSEQ multiplex PCR, and TCRdb holds only the in-frame ones, with some missing. The specimen gives under 350,000 clones without singletons; the ten biggest hold 1.2%. Sequenced input: CD4+ T cells sorted from a lymph node. These receptors were collected from a C3H/HeJ mouse with alopecia areata. The mouse strain carries the MHC haplotype H2-k.

This clone was detected only a few times. Gene and germline names: mouse. The CDR3 is cut off 4 residues early in the read; its end comes from the germline J gene. This chain uses TRBV19 with TRBJ1-1; D is possibly TRBD1 (6 bases). The germline CDR1 and CDR2 sequences are FNHDT and SITEND (reference sequence). Trimming left V 2 bases short and J 2 bases short, with 10 bases between. The CDR3 loop spans 14 amino acids. CDR3 protein: CASSMHRVNTEVFF. Incomplete CDR3 DNA: TGTGCCAGCAGTATGCACAGGGTTAACACA.

Details on this clone: Gene and germline names: mouse. The observed sequence ends 4 residues before the CDR3 terminus, with the missing tail filled in from the germline J gene. The sample holds other DNA sequences that translate to the same CDR3. The chain has TRBV31 and TRBJ2-3, with D unclear. CDR1 is GKSSPN, CDR2 SITVG, per germline. This CDR3 has 13 amino acids. Trimming shortened V by 0 bases and J by 2 bases, and 6 bases separated the two germline ends. The CDR3 protein is CAWSLGSAETLYF. CDR3 DNA (partial): TGTGCCTGGAGTCTGGGGTCTGCAGAA.

A few counts support this clone. Germline and genes here are mouse. The CDR3 end is not reached by the read, which stops 4 residues before it; the germline J gene fills it in. The V call is TRBV13-1, the J call TRBJ1-2; 7 nucleotides match TRBD1. V shed 5 bases, J shed 0 bases, and the junction held 7 bases outside the gene matches. The CDR3 runs to 15 residues. Germline CDR1 NSHNY, CDR2 SYGAGN. The CDR3 here is CASSFRQGSNSDYTF. CDR3 DNA, as far as it was read: TGTGCCAGCAGCTTCCGACAGGGCTCAAACTCC.

This clone was detected only a few times. Gene and germline names: mouse. The observed sequence ends 4 residues before the CDR3 terminus, with the missing tail filled in from the germline J gene. This sequence joins TRBV13-1 and TRBJ2-5, with 11 positions matching TRBD1. Per germline, CDR1 NSHNY and CDR2 SYGAGN. CDR3 size: 15 residues. CDR3 sequence: CASSTRTGGRDTQYF. The sequenced part of the CDR3 DNA is TGTGCCAGCAGTACCCGGACAGGGGGCAGGGAC.

With regard to this clone: All gene names here are mouse names. The CDR3 end lies 4 residues beyond the end of the read and is filled in from the germline J gene. The chain carries TRBV5 and TRBJ2-5, with 9 bases aligning to TRBD1. The CDR3 has 16 residues. J lost 3 bases, V lost 2 bases, and 6 bases had no gene match. Germline assignment: CDR1 LGHNA and CDR2 YNLKQL (reference sequence). The CDR3 region is CASSQQGTGKQDTQYF. The DNA read from the CDR3 is TGTGCCAGCAGCCAACAAGGGACAGGGAAACAAGAC.

A note on this clone: Mouse gene names and germline throughout. The read gets to within 4 residues of the CDR3 end, and the germline J gene fills in the rest. The rearrangement joins TRBV5 to TRBJ2-2, with 8 bases that match TRBD2. This CDR3 is built from 15 residues. V lost 0 bases and J lost 5; bases outside the gene matches: 2. Germline CDR1 and CDR2: LGHNA and YNLKQL (reference sequence). The covered CDR3 bases are TGTGCCAGCAGCCAAGATTACTGGGGGACCGGG. Protein: CASSQDYWGTG. The entire CDR3 protein reads CASSQDYWGTGQLYF.

This clone occurred a few times. The germline and genes are mouse ones. The CDR3 sequence is CASSQDPDWGLSYEQYF. CDR3 DNA (partial): TGTGCCAGCAGCCAAGATCCCGACTGGGGCCTCTCCTAT. The chain joins TRBV5 to TRBJ2-7, with TRBD2 matching 8 bases. The DNA ends 4 residues before the CDR3 does, and the rest of the CDR3 is filled in from the germline J gene. The germline V gene encodes CDR1 LGHNA and CDR2 YNLKQL (reference sequence). Trimming took 0 bases from V and 0 from J; bases not matched to a gene: 7. The CDR3 sequence is 17 residues long.

This clone was observed a few times. Gene names are the mouse ones. The read halts 4 residues ahead of the CDR3 end, with the missing end drawn from the germline J gene. This chain joins TRBV19 and TRBJ2-3; no reliable D call. Deletions cut 4 bases from V and 0 bases from J, with 9 bases between. The CDR3 is 14 amino acids. Germline V CDR1 and CDR2: FNHDT, SITEND (reference sequence). The CDR3 region is CASSWVGSAETLYF. CDR3 bases read: TGTGCCAGCAGTTGGGTGGGTAGTGCAGAA.

This clone has a handful of counts. Any gene name here is a mouse gene name. The read ends 4 residues before the CDR3 terminus; that terminus is restored from the germline J gene. The gene calls are TRBV5 and TRBJ2-3, with 8 positions matching TRBD2. The CDR3 is 17 residues long. Germline CDR1 is LGHNA and CDR2 is YNLKQL (reference sequence). V was pared by 2 bases and J by 0 bases, with 7 bases of the junction left unmatched. CDR3 region: CASSQSGTGTSAETLYF. The sequenced part of the CDR3 DNA is TGTGCCAGCAGCCAATCCGGGACTGGAACTAGTGCAGAA.

About this clone itself: The germline and genes are mouse ones. The CDR3 extends 4 residues past the end of the read, so its final part is completed from the germline J gene. Other DNA sequences from this sample encode an identical CDR3 as well. The chain combines TRBV13-2 with TRBJ1-1; 7 bases align to TRBD1. Germline-derived CDR1 and CDR2 are NNHNN and SYGAGS (reference sequence). V shed 3 bases, J shed 1 base, and the junction held 0 bases outside the gene matches. The CDR3 covers 13 residues. CDR3 in amino acids: CASGGTGNTEVFF. CDR3 DNA, as far as it was read: TGTGCCAGCGGTGGGACAGGAAACACA.

A word on this clone: The gene symbols are mouse symbols. This CDR3 reads CASGTQGENSPLYF. The sequenced CDR3 bases are TGTGCCAGCGGTACCCAGGGGGAGAATTCGCCC. This chain joins TRBV13-2 and TRBJ1-6, with 7 positions matching TRBD1. The observed sequence ends 3 residues before the CDR3 terminus, with the missing tail filled in from the germline J gene. TRBJ1-6 is known as an ORF, though its function is uncertain. The junction had 5 bases not matched to a gene; V was cut back by 4 bases and J by 7 bases. In germline, CDR1 is NNHNN, CDR2 SYGAGS (reference sequence). The length of the CDR3 is 14 residues.

This clone was found a few times. Any gene name here is a mouse gene name. The read comes to an end 4 residues before the CDR3 does, leaving the germline J gene to fill in the end. This chain uses TRBV13-1 with TRBJ2-5; D gene unclear. V shed 5 bases and J shed 0 bases, with 4 bases lying between them. Germline V CDR1 and CDR2: NSHNY, SYGAGN. The length of the CDR3 is 12 residues. CDR3 bases read: TGTGCCAGCAGCTTCAACCAAGAC. Amino acid sequence: CASSFNQD. The full CDR3 reads CASSFNQDTQYF.

Notes on this clone: Gene names and germline refer to mouse. The read ends 4 residues shy of where the CDR3 ends; the end is completed using the germline J gene. This rearrangement joins TRBV13-3 to TRBJ2-2; D perhaps matches TRBD1 (5 bases). Germline CDR1 and CDR2: NNHDY and SYVADS. The CDR3 is 14 residues long. Trimming took off 1 base at V and 4 bases at J, with 8 bases between the two ends. The CDR3 protein is CASSDPRATGQLYF. The DNA read from the CDR3 is TGTGCCAGCAGTGATCCCAGGGCCACCGGG.

Note on this clone: The genes and germline here are from mouse. The read stops 4 residues short of the end of the CDR3; the missing end is completed from the germline J gene. This chain connects TRBV13-3 to TRBJ1-2; 9 positions match TRBD1. The CDR3 runs to 15 residues. The V gene's germline CDR1 is NNHDY and CDR2 SYVADS. Germline trimming cut 5 bases from V and 2 bases from J; bases unmatched to any gene: 7. The CDR3 is CASSPTGGPNSDYTF. The part of the CDR3 DNA that was read is TGTGCCAGCAGCCCCACAGGGGGCCCCAACTCC.

On this clone: The listed genes are named as in mouse. The sequenced fragment ends 4 residues before the CDR3 boundary, so the rest is inferred from the germline J gene. The chain employs TRBV5 and TRBJ2-7; 7 bases fit TRBD1. CDR1 is LGHNA, CDR2 YNLKQL, per germline (reference sequence). This CDR3 has 14 residues. V lost 4 bases to trimming and J lost 0 bases; unmatched junction nucleotides: 3. CDR3 protein: CASSRDSSSYEQYF. The part of the CDR3 DNA that was read is TGTGCCAGCAGCCGGGACAGTAGCTCCTAT.

This clone was counted only a few times. Genes and germline are mouse. The read ends 4 residues early relative to the CDR3; the germline J gene fills the gap. The chain has TRBV29 and TRBJ2-2, with 12 bases lining up with TRBD2. CDR3 length: 17 residues. V was pared by 5 bases and J by 1 base, with 5 bases of the junction left unmatched. Germline V gene lookup returns CDR1 MSHET and CDR2 SYDVDS. The part of the CDR3 DNA that was read is TGTGCTAGCAGTCTCCCGGGACTGGGGGGAAACACCGGG. It codes for CASSLPGLGGNTG. The whole CDR3 sequence is CASSLPGLGGNTGQLYF.

Note on this clone: The listed genes are named as in mouse. The DNA ends 4 residues before the CDR3 does, and the rest of the CDR3 is filled in from the germline J gene. This rearrangement joins TRBV1 to TRBJ2-7; D remains unclear. Germline V gene lookup returns CDR1 NSQYPW and CDR2 LRSPGD (reference sequence). The CDR3 is made up of 13 amino acids. The CDR3: CTCSAETPYEQYF. CDR3 DNA (partial): TGCACCTGCAGTGCAGAGACTCCTTAT.

In regard to this clone: The gene names here belong to mouse. The CDR3 extends 4 residues past the end of the read, so its final part is completed from the germline J gene. The gene calls are TRBV5 and TRBJ1-2; TRBD1 aligns across 11 bases. Germline values: CDR1 LGHNA, CDR2 YNLKQL (reference sequence). The junction had 4 bases not matched to a gene; V was cut back by 4 bases and J by 0 bases. This CDR3 has 16 residues. The covered CDR3 bases are TGTGCCAGCAGCCCCGGGACAGGGGGTGCAAACTCC. Translated, it gives CASSPGTGGANS. The complete CDR3 protein is CASSPGTGGANSDYTF.

A few counts support this clone. Mouse names are used for the genes. The missing CDR3 end, 4 residues past where the read stops, is filled in from the germline J gene. The J gene is TRBJ2-5, the V gene TRBV13-3; 7 bases map to TRBD1. The CDR3 loop spans 13 amino acids. Germline values: CDR1 NNHDY, CDR2 SYVADS. After removal of 9 bases from V and 1 base from J, the junction contained 5 bases not matched to a gene. The sequenced CDR3 bases are TGTGCCAAGACAGGGTGGGACCAAGAC. This encodes CAKTGWDQD. The full CDR3 sequence reads CAKTGWDQDTQYF.